This TCR beta chain appears in the sequencing data of a study of blood T cell repertoires in COVID-19. This CDR3 region has 14 residues. V trimming: 0 bases; J trimming: 4 bases; junction bases outside the gene matches: 2. CDR1 is MRHNA and CDR2 is SNTAGT in the germline V gene. Only in-frame clones appear in the TCRdb table, and some are missing; sequencing was by immunoSEQ multiplex PCR. The table has more than 85,000 clones, around nine tenths seen once. The chain links TRBV6-4 to TRBJ1-1; 7 positions match TRBD1. What was sequenced was peripheral blood. The clonotype originates from a man between 60 and 75 years old with acute or convalescent COVID-19. As DNA, the CDR3 is TGTGCCAGCAGTGACTCCGGGGACAGCACTGAAGCTTTCTTT. Encoded protein: CASSDSGDSTEAFF.